The rows below give T cell receptor beta chains drawn from one sample of a study of response to subunit inactivated influenza vaccine. TCRdb fed the RT-PCR reads into MiXCR, producing one record per CDR3 protein. This sample yields 650,000 to 800,000 distinct CDR3 sequences, of which around 20% are seen a single time; about a tenth belongs to the top ten. Sequenced material: PBMCs from blood, taken 5 to 6 days after vaccination. These receptors all come from a man in his fifties or sixties who received an inactivated influenza vaccine. CDR3s include the opening cysteine and the closing phenylalanine or tryptophan. Expanded clones get a size class; other rows say once, few or many, or leave the size out.

v_gene | abundance | CDR3aa
TRBV2 | NA | CAFTIRSVAGYQHNEQFF
TRBV7-8 | NA | CASSPSGSSGNTIYF
TRBV15 | NA | CATSPQEGRGANVLTF
TRBV15 | few | CATSRALAGATEQFF
TRBV7-2 | NA | CASSLWTSGYEQYF
TRBV7-6 | few | CASSLVTGAFYEQYF
TRBV4-1 | NA | CASSQGVESNNEQFF
TRBV20-1 | many | CSAQKGGKQFF
TRBV29-1 | NA | CSVLRVPEAFF
TRBV18 | few | CASSPPLGQRTDTQYF
TRBV11-2 | NA | CASSLEDRGPPGYF
TRBV6-5 | NA | CASSYGQGAGTEAFF
TRBV18 | NA | CASRDRLTDTQYF
TRBV11-2 | few | CASSLSTGPLHF
TRBV20-1 | few | CSARAGSGYNEQFF